The clone carrying this TCR beta chain was seen a handful of times. The antigen remains undetermined. Each CDR3 protein gets one entry after TCRdb re-called the RACE reads with MiXCR. The repertoire holds tens of thousands of distinct CDR3 sequences, 10% to 13% seen once, with 2% to 2.5% in the top ten. The data belong to a study of human T cells and chemical hapten exposure. Study-level points and caveats: Expanded TCRs showed more large CDR3 clusters than pre-sensitization or healthy control sets.

Between the trimmed V and J ends, which lost 2 bases and 4 bases, there was a span of 8 bases. CDR1 MNHEY and CDR2 SMNVEV come from the germline V gene (reference sequence). The CDR3 is 14 amino acids. Time point given: patch test 1, 2 weeks after DPC sensitization. The treatment denotes: therapeutic diphenylcyclopropenone sensitization with weekly scalp DPC. Phlebotomy was performed prior to application of every patch test. Donors, patients with alopecia ranging from 18 to 70 years old and judged suitable for DPC, provided samples. This chain joins TRBV27 and TRBJ1-4, with D possibly matching TRBD1 (5 bases). The sequence derives from a man in his forties or fifties with alopecia areata. Some clones in this sample may be carry-over from other donors' samples. This sample comprised whole blood, obtained in connection with sensitization to the hapten diphenylcyclopropenone (DPC). In nucleotides, the CDR3 is TGTGCCAGCAGTTTACAGGGTTATAATGAAAAACTGTTTTTT. It encodes CASSLQGYNEKLFF.